These 15 T cell receptor beta chains were all obtained from the same sample, sequenced in a study of T cell repertoires in cytomegalovirus infection. Each CDR3 protein is one row after TCRdb ran MiXCR on the reads. Of a few hundred thousand distinct CDR3 sequences listed, roughly 43% are singletons. Their antigens are not known. Material: cultured PBMCs, obtained from culture after CMV antigen stimulation. Source of these receptors: a human donor in good health (CMV status not recorded). Some clones in this sample may be carry-over from other donors' samples.

This clonotype was seen repeatedly, ten times or more. The chain combines TRBV7-2 with TRBJ2-2, with D unclear. The V and J ends lost 3 bases and 8 bases respectively, with 13 bases between them. This CDR3 spans 14 amino acids. Germline values: CDR1 SGHTA, CDR2 FQGNSA. CDR3 DNA: TGTGCCAGCAGCTTTACGACGTTCAGTGGGGAGCTGTTTTTT. Residues: CASSFTTFSGELFF.

V and J are TRBV12-3 or TRBV12-4 and TRBJ1-2; TRBD1 matches at 7 bases. Losses at the gene ends were 8 bases for V and 3 bases for J; bases not matched to a gene: 9. The CDR3 spans 14 residues. In DNA, the CDR3 is TGTGCCAGCGGGCTCGGGGACAGCTACTATGGCTACACCTTC. Translating it yields CASGLGDSYYGYTF.

V usage is TRBV24-1 and J usage is TRBJ1-1; D gene unclear. There are 13 residues in the CDR3. Trimming stripped 2 bases from V and 3 bases from J, with 6 bases between. Germline loops: CDR1 KGHDR, CDR2 SFDVKD. The CDR3 loop reads CATSDYSYTEAFF. The CDR3 DNA follows: TGTGCCACCAGTGATTACAGTTACACTGAAGCTTTCTTT.

This rearrangement joins TRBV7-2 to TRBJ1-1; weak D call: TRBD1 (6 bases). Germline values: CDR1 SGHTA, CDR2 FQGNSA. The CDR3 is made up of 13 amino acids. Trimming left V 7 bases short and J 5 bases short, with 14 bases between. The CDR3 sequence is CASKPGVATEAFF. In nucleotides, the CDR3 is TGTGCCAGCAAGCCAGGGGTTGCGACTGAAGCTTTCTTT.

V usage is TRBV14 and J usage is TRBJ2-1; 8 positions agree with TRBD2. Germline-derived CDR1 and CDR2 are SGHDN and FVKESK. V gave up 4 bases and J gave up 3 bases; unmatched junction bases: 11. The CDR3 is made up of 17 amino acids. Here the CDR3 reads CASSLSPGLGDYNEQFF. In DNA form, the CDR3 reads TGTGCCAGCAGCCTTTCTCCGGGACTAGGGGACTACAATGAGCAGTTCTTC.

Written as DNA, the CDR3 is TGTGCCAGCAGCCTCTGGCGGGACCTACGGAATGAGCAGTTCTTC. Translation: CASSLWRDLRNEQFF. The V gene is TRBV7-9, the J gene TRBJ2-1; tentative D call: TRBD2 (6 bases). There are 15 residues in the CDR3. CDR1 and CDR2 (germline): SEHNR, FQNEAQ (reference sequence). Trimming shortened V by 5 bases and J by 7 bases, and 18 bases separated the two germline ends.

This clonotype has more than one count but fewer than ten. The chain carries TRBV10-2 and TRBJ1-1; a weak D match, TRBD1 (6 bases). The V and J ends lost 0 bases and 9 bases respectively, with 11 bases between them. Germline-derived CDR1 and CDR2 are WSHSY and SAAADI. The CDR3 covers 13 residues. The CDR3 DNA follows: TGCGCCAGCAGTGAGTCTCAGGGGATGCAAGCTTTCTTT. The encoded protein is CASSESQGMQAFF.

The V call is TRBV7-8, the J call TRBJ2-3, with 12 bases identical to TRBD2. The germline CDR1 and CDR2 sequences are SGHVS and FQNEAQ. V lost 3 bases, J lost 0 bases, and 4 bases stayed unmatched. CDR3 length: 17 amino acids. The CDR3 spells CASSFSLAGGSTDTQYF. For the CDR3, the DNA is TGTGCCAGCAGCTTCTCACTAGCGGGGGGAAGCACAGATACGCAGTATTTT.

Only one count was recorded for this clonotype. The chain has TRBV7-2 and TRBJ1-2; TRBD1 aligns across 7 bases. The V gene's germline CDR1 is SGHTA and CDR2 FQGNSA. This CDR3 has 14 residues. J lost 4 bases, V lost 3 bases, and 5 bases had no gene match. CDR3 bases: TGTGCCAGCAGCTTCGGACAGGCGGTCTATGGCTACACCTTC. It encodes CASSFGQAVYGYTF.

This clonotype has a handful of counts. The chain joins TRBV12-3 or TRBV12-4 to TRBJ1-5; D is uncertain. Between the trimmed V and J ends, which lost 3 bases and 9 bases, there was a span of 12 bases. The CDR3 consists of 13 residues. Here the CDR3 DNA reads TGTGCCAGCAGTTTTGCCCCCTCCCCGCCCCAGCATTTT. The encoded protein is CASSFAPSPPQHF.

The rearrangement uses TRBV6-2 or TRBV6-3 and TRBJ2-3; D perhaps matches TRBD2 (5 bases). Trimming cost V 2 bases and J 1 base, with 10 bases left between them. The CDR3 length is 15 residues. The germline V gene encodes CDR1 MNHEY and CDR2 SVGEGT. The CDR3 region is CASSYLELGTDTQYF. CDR3 sequence (DNA): TGTGCCAGCAGTTACCTAGAACTAGGCACAGATACGCAGTATTTT.

V gene TRBV5-1 combines with J gene TRBJ1-5; TRBD1 matches 9 bases. Germline V gene sequence: CDR1 SGHRS, CDR2 YFSETQ. This CDR3 has 16 amino acids. The V segment lost 2 bases and the J segment 3 bases; nucleotides outside the gene matches: 6. The CDR3 sequence: CASSFPDRGNNQPQHF. The CDR3 DNA follows: TGCGCCAGCAGCTTTCCCGACAGGGGGAACAATCAGCCCCAGCATTTT.

This clonotype was seen more than once but under ten times. The V gene is TRBV7-8, the J gene TRBJ2-7, with 7 bases identical to TRBD2. From germline, CDR1 is SGHVS and CDR2 FQNEAQ. Trimming took 1 base from V and 6 from J; bases not matched to a gene: 12. The CDR3 is made up of 16 amino acids. The CDR3 loop reads CASSLVAAGAQGEQYF. In DNA, the CDR3 is TGTGCCAGCAGCTTAGTGGCTGCGGGAGCGCAGGGCGAGCAGTACTTC.

This clonotype showed up just once. The V call is TRBV7-2, the J call TRBJ2-2; 8 positions agree with TRBD1. The CDR3 runs to 15 residues. V lost 4 bases and J lost 6; bases outside the gene matches: 7. Looked up from germline, CDR1 is SGHTA and CDR2 is FQGNSA. CDR3 sequence reads: CASSSPPGGPGELFF. As DNA, the CDR3 is TGTGCCAGCAGCTCACCACCAGGGGGCCCCGGGGAGCTGTTTTTT.

This chain links TRBV7-9 with TRBJ2-5; D is unresolved. CDR3 size: 15 residues. Germline-derived CDR1 and CDR2 are SEHNR and FQNEAQ (reference sequence). Trimming left V 1 base short and J 5 bases short, with 14 bases between. In DNA, the CDR3 is TGTGCCAGCAGCTTAGAAGGACCCACCGTGGAGACCCAGTACTTC. Encoded protein: CASSLEGPTVETQYF.